Shown below are 24 T cell receptor beta chains from a single sample sequenced in a study of blood T cell repertoires in COVID-19. Generated by immunoSEQ multiplex PCR, the TCRdb table keeps only in-frame clones and is missing some. The sample holds about 160,000 clones; just under 85% are singletons and the top ten take roughly 20%. Material: peripheral blood. The receptors derive from a woman of 80 years or more with acute or convalescent COVID-19.

In its sample, this clone was seen a few times. The chain is built from TRBV10-3 and TRBJ2-2; 14 bases are shared with TRBD2. V gave up 2 bases and J gave up 2 bases; unmatched junction bases: 7. This CDR3 has 19 residues. The germline CDR1 and CDR2 sequences are ENHRY and SYGVKD. As DNA, the CDR3 is TGTGCCATCAGTGAGGCCGGGACTAGCGGGAGTGGTAACACCGGGGAGCTGTTTTTT. Its translation is CAISEAGTSGSGNTGELFF.

In its sample, this clone was seen once. The chain employs TRBV2 and TRBJ2-7; TRBD1 agrees at 8 bases. The V segment lost 2 bases and the J segment 2 bases; nucleotides outside the gene matches: 5. Germline-derived CDR1 and CDR2 are SNHLY and FYNNEI. This CDR3 has 15 residues. The CDR3 nucleotides read TGTGCCAGCAGTGAAAGGACAGGGATCCCCTACGAGCAGTACTTC. Translation gives CASSERTGIPYEQYF.

This clone was seen at least ten times. The V and J genes are TRBV5-4 and TRBJ2-5; perhaps TRBD1 as D (5 bases). Trimming left V 6 bases short and J 5 bases short, with 14 bases between. The CDR3 loop spans 13 amino acids. Germline V CDR1 and CDR2: SGHNT, YYREEE (reference sequence). CDR3 nucleotide sequence: TGTGCCAGCAACTTCCAGGGATCGGAGACCCAGTACTTC. Protein product: CASNFQGSETQYF. Full variable domain (outside the CDR3, taken from reference TRBV5-4 and TRBJ2-5): ETGVTQSPTHLIKTRGQQVTLRCSSQSGHNTVSWYQQALGQGPQFIFQYYREEENGRGNFPPRFSGLQFPNYSSELNVNALELDDSALYLCASNFQGSETQYFGPGTRLLVL.

This clone was recorded a few times. The chain has TRBV7-8 and TRBJ1-3, with D perhaps matching TRBD1 (6 bases). Trimming shortened V by 5 bases and J by 3 bases, and 26 bases separated the two germline ends. The CDR3 contains 19 residues. Germline V CDR1 and CDR2: SGHVS, FQNEAQ. The CDR3 loop is CASSPVGSAGGRVGNTIYF. In nucleotides, the CDR3 is TGTGCCAGCAGCCCGGTGGGGTCGGCCGGGGGGCGTGTTGGAAACACCATATATTTT.

The CDR3 sequence: CASSYEGYEQYF. CDR3 DNA sequence: TGTGCCAGCAGTTACGAGGGTTACGAGCAGTACTTC. The chain links TRBV6-6 to TRBJ2-7; D may be TRBD2 (5 bases). The V end lost 2 bases, the J end lost 4 bases, and 6 bases lay between the germline ends. The germline gives CDR1 MNHNY, CDR2 SVGAGI (reference sequence). This CDR3 has 12 amino acids.

This clone was seen a handful of times. The V gene is TRBV29-1, the J gene TRBJ2-2, with a possible D match to TRBD1 (6 bases). From germline, CDR1 is SQVTM and CDR2 ANQGSEA. V was shortened by 4 bases and J by 0 bases, with 12 bases between the two germline ends. The CDR3 sequence is 15 residues long. The CDR3, as DNA: TGCAGCGTTGTACCCCCAGGGGCGAACACCGGGGAGCTGTTTTTT. Translated, it gives CSVVPPGANTGELFF.

The rearrangement joins TRBV4-1 to TRBJ1-5; D gene ambiguous. This CDR3 spans 15 amino acids. The V end lost 3 bases, the J end lost 1 base, and 10 bases lay between the germline ends. CDR1 and CDR2 from the germline V gene are MGHRA and YSYEKL. The CDR3: CASSHRPGSNQPQHF. The CDR3 nucleotides are TGCGCCAGCAGCCACCGGCCGGGGAGCAATCAGCCCCAGCATTTT.

The chain has TRBV10-3 and TRBJ1-1; D remains unclear. Germline V gene lookup returns CDR1 ENHRY and CDR2 SYGVKD. V was cut by 5 bases and J by 1 base, with 11 bases left in between. The CDR3 totals 14 residues. The CDR3 region has the DNA TGTGCCATCAGTCCCTCCCGGGAGAACACTGAAGCTTTCTTT. Its protein is CAISPSRENTEAFF.

The J gene is TRBJ2-1, the V gene TRBV12-3 or TRBV12-4; TRBD2 matches 11 bases. This CDR3 comprises 12 residues. The V gene end was trimmed by 2 bases and the J gene end by 14 bases; junction bases not matched to a gene: 2. CDR3 nucleotides: TGTGCCAGCAGTTTACTAGCGGGAGGTGAGTTCTTC. Translating gives CASSLLAGGEFF.

The V gene is TRBV12-3 or TRBV12-4, the J gene TRBJ1-2; D might be TRBD1 (5 bases). The V end was cut by 3 bases, the J end by 4 bases, with 9 bases between. This CDR3 is 13 amino acids long. The CDR3 nucleotides read TGTGCCAGCAGTTTCCAGGGACTCTATGGCTACACCTTC. This translates into CASSFQGLYGYTF.

V and J are TRBV12-5 and TRBJ2-7, with 7 positions matching TRBD1. The V gene end was trimmed by 6 bases and the J gene end by 3 bases; junction bases not matched to a gene: 11. The length of the CDR3 is 15 residues. CDR1 LGHNT and CDR2 FRNRAP come from the germline V gene. DNA for the CDR3: TGTGCTAGTGGGCCCGGGACAGCAAGCTTCTACGAGCAGTACTTC. Its translation: CASGPGTASFYEQYF.

V usage is TRBV3-1 (or the pseudogene TRBV3-2) and J usage is TRBJ2-7; 12 nucleotides align to TRBD2. After removal of 2 bases from V and 6 bases from J, the junction contained 8 bases not matched to a gene. Per the germline V gene, CDR1 is LGHDT and CDR2 is YNNKEL (reference sequence). The CDR3 has 16 residues. The CDR3 DNA reads as TGTGCCAGCAGCCAAACCCGGACTAGCGGGACTGGCGAGCAGTACTTC. It yields the protein CASSQTRTSGTGEQYF.

V usage is TRBV7-2 and J usage is TRBJ2-3; D unclear. CDR3 length equals 13 residues. Germline lookup yields CDR1 SGHTA and CDR2 FQGNSA. Trimming cost V 1 base and J 4 bases, with 6 bases left between them. For the CDR3, the DNA is TGTGCCAGCAGCTTAGACGCGGCAGATACGCAGTATTTT. This encodes CASSLDAADTQYF.

V usage is TRBV5-1 and J usage is TRBJ2-3; 10 bases match TRBD2. This CDR3 is 17 amino acids long. Germline CDR1 SGHRS, CDR2 YFSETQ. The J segment lost 2 bases and the V segment lost 3 bases, leaving 9 bases of the junction unmatched. The CDR3 bases are TGCGCCAGCAGCTGGGGACCACTAGCGGGGCCCACAGATACGCAGTATTTT. It encodes CASSWGPLAGPTDTQYF.

This sequence joins TRBV19 and TRBJ1-5; 8 bases are a match to TRBD1. CDR1 LNHDA and CDR2 SQIVND come from the germline V gene (reference sequence). CDR3 length: 16 residues. J gave up 4 bases and V 3 bases, and 8 bases lay outside the gene matches. CDR3 sequence (DNA): TGTGCCAGTAGTATCCGCAACAGGGGGTGGAATCAGCCCCAGCATTTT. The encoded protein is CASSIRNRGWNQPQHF.

Comment on this clone: Other DNA sequences in the sample encode the same CDR3. The chain combines TRBV9 with TRBJ2-6; no clear D. This CDR3 has 15 residues. Trimming stripped 0 bases from V and 1 base from J, with 5 bases between. Germline-derived CDR1 and CDR2 are SGDLS and YYNGEE. The CDR3 DNA reads as TGTGCCAGCAGCGTAGCAGGTTCTGGGGCCAACGTCCTGACTTTC. It specifies CASSVAGSGANVLTF.

V gene TRBV19 combines with J gene TRBJ1-1, with 7 bases fitting TRBD1. Germline loops: CDR1 LNHDA, CDR2 SQIVND (reference sequence). The CDR3 runs to 16 residues. Trimming took 5 bases from V and 4 from J; bases not matched to a gene: 13. CDR3 nucleotides: TGTGCCAGTAGTTCCTGGACAGGTCGGGGTAGCACTGAAGCTTTCTTT. Residues: CASSSWTGRGSTEAFF.

This rearrangement joins TRBV9 to TRBJ1-2; 8 bases line up with TRBD1. The germline V gene encodes CDR1 SGDLS and CDR2 YYNGEE. With 0 bases clipped from V and 3 bases from J, the junction kept 13 bases outside the gene matches. The length of the CDR3 is 18 residues. The CDR3 sequence: CASSVAPLRTGKDYGYTF. The CDR3 DNA reads as TGTGCCAGCAGCGTAGCTCCCCTTCGGACAGGGAAGGACTATGGCTACACCTTC. Filled out from reference TRBV9 and TRBJ1-2, the complete variable domain reads DSGVTQTPKHLITATGQRVTLRCSPRSGDLSVYWYQQSLDQGLQFLIQYYNGEERAKGNILERFSAQQFPDLHSELNLSSLELGDSALYFCASSVAPLRTGKDYGYTFGSGTRLTVV.

The chain uses TRBV5-5 and TRBJ1-2; 10 bases match TRBD1. V was pared by 5 bases and J by 4 bases, with 11 bases of the junction left unmatched. The CDR3 is 16 amino acids. CDR1 is SGHKS, CDR2 YYEKEE, per germline (reference sequence). In DNA, the CDR3 is TGTGCCAGCAGTTTGAAGGGACAGGGGTTTGGCTATGGCTACACCTTC. The encoded protein is CASSLKGQGFGYGYTF.

The genes are TRBV10-3 and TRBJ1-2, with D possibly TRBD1 on 5 matching bases. V lost 2 bases, J lost 8 bases, and 9 bases lay in between. There are 12 residues in the CDR3. Germline assignment: CDR1 ENHRY and CDR2 SYGVKD. CDR3: CAISEQGYGYTF. DNA for the CDR3: TGTGCCATCAGTGAGCAGGGTTACGGCTACACCTTC.

This chain uses TRBV27 with TRBJ2-3, with 10 bases that match TRBD2. The trim removed 4 bases at V and 4 bases at J, leaving 11 bases unmatched. Germline CDR1 is MNHEY and CDR2 is SMNVEV (reference sequence). The CDR3 extends over 17 amino acids. Here the CDR3 reads CASSSPFGLADSDTQYF. For the CDR3, the DNA is TGTGCCAGCAGTTCCCCCTTCGGACTAGCGGATTCAGATACGCAGTATTTT.

This chain uses TRBV11-3 with TRBJ2-1, with 8 bases aligning to TRBD1. This CDR3 has 15 residues. V trimming: 5 bases; J trimming: 7 bases; junction bases outside the gene matches: 10. CDR1 and CDR2 (germline): SGHNT, YENEEA. CDR3 region: CASSDRGTGENEQFF. CDR3 coding DNA: TGTGCCAGCAGCGACAGGGGTACGGGGGAGAATGAGCAGTTCTTC.

The J gene is TRBJ1-1, the V gene TRBV2; TRBD1 matches at 9 bases. The ends lost 5 bases at V and 5 bases at J; junction bases unmatched: 3. From germline, CDR1 is SNHLY and CDR2 FYNNEI. CDR3 length: 13 amino acids. CDR3 sequence: CASSNRGQTEAFF. The CDR3 nucleotides are TGTGCCAGCAGTAACAGGGGGCAGACTGAAGCTTTCTTT.

In its sample, this clone was seen once. The chain recombines TRBV9 with TRBJ2-3; tentatively, D is TRBD2 (6 bases). CDR1 and CDR2 (germline): SGDLS, YYNGEE. The CDR3 sequence is 16 residues long. V was pared by 5 bases and J by 0 bases, with 16 bases between. The CDR3 is CASSIGGAGSTDTQYF. CDR3 coding DNA: TGTGCCAGCAGTATCGGGGGAGCAGGTAGCACAGATACGCAGTATTTT.